This passage covers 11 T cell receptor beta chains from one sample sequenced in a study of beta chain features in type 1 diabetes (dated by TCRdb to between 2017 and 2018). Library preparation used the immunoSEQ multiplex PCR assay. The High Capacity cDNA Reverse Transcription Kit was used to reverse transcribe all of the isolated RNA, meaning that expressed TCRB transcripts were what got sequenced. Sourced from immuneACCESS, this table was stored by TCRdb with only in-frame sequences that have V and J called. A share of the clones is absent; for the studies checked, an unresolved V gene accounts for under half, and the remainder has no known explanation. The sample table contains nearly 350,000 clones; only one count was recorded for 7% to 9% of them. The top ten clonotypes cover approximately 0.47% of the sample. The source material was central memory CD4+ T cells from blood. The origin of the receptors is a woman aged 18-30 years in good health.

This chain links TRBV6-5 with TRBJ1-3, with a tentative D call TRBD1 (5 bases). The CDR3 runs 13 residues. From germline, CDR1 is MNHEY and CDR2 SVGAGI. Deletions cut 7 bases from V and 2 bases from J, with 9 bases between. The CDR3 region has the DNA TGTGCCAGCACGACAGCGACTGGAAACACCATATATTTT. It is translated as CASTTATGNTIYF.

V and J are TRBV19 and TRBJ2-7, with 10 bases that match TRBD2. The CDR3 is 17 amino acids. Germline CDR1 is LNHDA and CDR2 is SQIVND (reference sequence). V lost 5 bases and J lost 1; bases outside the gene matches: 11. The CDR3 coding sequence is TGTGCCAGTAGTCGTCACTCCGGGACTAGCGTATCCTACGAGCAGTACTTC. It yields the protein CASSRHSGTSVSYEQYF.

The rearrangement links TRBV7-9 to TRBJ2-7; 8 bases fit TRBD2. This CDR3 spans 16 amino acids. The germline V gene has CDR1 SEHNR and CDR2 FQNEAQ (reference sequence). V shed 1 base, J shed 0 bases, and the junction held 5 bases outside the gene matches. The chain's CDR3 is CASSLVPGGNSYEQYF. CDR3 coding DNA: TGTGCCAGCAGCTTAGTTCCGGGGGGGAACTCCTACGAGCAGTACTTC.

The rearrangement joins TRBV7-8 to TRBJ2-7; a weak D match, TRBD2 (7 bases). Germline V gene data show CDR1 as SGHVS and CDR2 as FQNEAQ. The germline V and J ends were trimmed by 5 bases and 2 bases, with 19 bases remaining between them. CDR3 length equals 16 residues. CDR3 protein: CASSPSRGAGAYEQYF. CDR3 nucleotide sequence: TGTGCCAGCAGCCCCAGCCGGGGGGCGGGCGCCTACGAGCAGTACTTC.

This clone was observed many times. The V gene is TRBV28, the J gene TRBJ2-5, with 9 bases that match TRBD1. The CDR3 has 15 residues. Looked up from germline, CDR1 is MDHEN and CDR2 is SYDVKM. V trimming: 5 bases; J trimming: 5 bases; junction bases outside the gene matches: 9. The CDR3 bases are TGTGCCAGCAGTGATAACAGGGGGCGCACGGAGACCCAGTACTTC. It codes for CASSDNRGRTETQYF.

This clone was picked up a small number of times. The chain combines TRBV6-5 with TRBJ1-5; tentatively, D is TRBD1 (6 bases). Trimming cost V 5 bases and J 1 base, with 9 bases left between them. Looked up from germline, CDR1 is MNHEY and CDR2 is SVGAGI. This CDR3 is built from 14 residues. The CDR3 DNA reads TGTGCCAGCAGTGAAACAGGGAGCAATCAGCCCCAGCATTTT. It translates to CASSETGSNQPQHF.

This clone was seen only a few times. The chain uses TRBV14 and TRBJ2-5; D is undetermined. The germline V and J ends were trimmed by 2 bases and 7 bases, with 5 bases remaining between them. The CDR3 totals 11 residues. CDR1 and CDR2 (germline): SGHDN, FVKESK. This chain's CDR3 is CASSQRGTQYF. The CDR3 nucleotides are TGTGCCAGCAGCCAACGCGGGACCCAGTACTTC.

The DNA for the CDR3 is TGTGCCAGCAGTTACCCGGGACAGAACTCCTACGAGCAGTACTTC. Translation: CASSYPGQNSYEQYF. The V gene is TRBV6-6, the J gene TRBJ2-7; 7 bases map to TRBD1. V lost 2 bases and J lost 0; bases outside the gene matches: 4. Germline V lookup: CDR1 MNHNY, CDR2 SVGAGI (reference sequence). There are 15 residues in the CDR3.

This clone was recorded a few times. The chain links TRBV4-3 to TRBJ2-2; the D is unclear. This CDR3 is built from 15 residues. CDR1 LGHNA and CDR2 YSLEER come from the germline V gene. V shed 4 bases and J shed 7 bases, with 16 bases lying between them. CDR3 DNA sequence: TGCGCCAGCAGCCGAGCCCCGGGCGATATCGGGGAGCTGTTTTTT. It encodes CASSRAPGDIGELFF.

The J gene is TRBJ1-5, the V gene TRBV7-9; no reliable D call. CDR3 length: 10 residues. Per the germline V gene, CDR1 is SEHNR and CDR2 is FQNEAQ (reference sequence). Trimming cost V 6 bases and J 5 bases, with 2 bases left between them. CDR3 region: CASRDQPQHF. CDR3 DNA: TGTGCCAGCAGGGATCAGCCCCAGCATTTT.

This chain connects TRBV7-9 to TRBJ2-1; TRBD2 agrees at 9 bases. CDR1 SEHNR and CDR2 FQNEAQ come from the germline V gene (reference sequence). The CDR3 is made up of 17 amino acids. The trim removed 5 bases at V and 4 bases at J, leaving 12 bases unmatched. The chain's CDR3 is CASSQRSGGRGYNEQFF. In nucleotides, the CDR3 is TGTGCCAGCAGCCAACGATCGGGCGGGAGGGGTTACAATGAGCAGTTCTTC.